This TCR beta chain was identified in a study of TIL therapy for anti-PD-1-resistant metastatic lung cancer. Stated time point: pre-treatment sample, taken before nivolumab and TIL therapy. V lost 4 bases, J lost 6 bases, and 24 bases lay in between. CDR1 is MGHDK and CDR2 is SYGVNS in the germline V gene. The CDR3 runs to 17 residues. The immunoSEQ assay was v3. The repertoire was sequenced with immunoSEQ multiplex PCR; TCRdb's copy has only in-frame clones and lacks some. The sample lists 50,000 to 65,000 clones, about 81% occurring once. The clonotype was recovered from a person aged 25-85 years with non-small cell lung cancer. Sequenced here: blood, sampled at baseline. V and J are TRBV25-1 and TRBJ1-1; D gene unclear. The chain's CDR3 is CASSGWPDSGPSPEAFF. In DNA form, the CDR3 reads TGTGCCAGCAGTGGCTGGCCGGACTCCGGGCCCAGCCCTGAAGCTTTCTTT.